This record concerns one T cell receptor beta chain sequence. Its antigen is not known. These data originate in a study of graft-versus-host responses after intestinal transplantation. Whole-study context: Isolated intestinal, liver-intestinal, or multivisceral transplants had been given to the recipients. Anti-thymocyte globulin was used for induction in all recipients, who then took tacrolimus and steroids for roughly three years.

Overall study results and limits: Early declines in HvG clones that occurred post-transplant were associated with peak circulating GvH clone levels. GvH clonotypes were identified within recipient marrow, with a subset emerging first in ileum or blood.

Using immunoSEQ multiplex PCR, the repertoire was profiled, and TCRdb retains in-frame clones only, with some absent. Of fewer than 70,000 clones in the sample, approximately 92% were seen once. Sequenced here: bone marrow, sampled 700 to 850 days after intestinal transplantation. The receptor comes from a human patient who received an intestinal transplant, so some T cells may come from the graft donor.

The CDR3 region has the DNA TGTGCCAGCAGTTACTCGAGGGACAGGGAGAGCGATACGCAGTATTTT. Its protein is CASSYSRDRESDTQYF. The rearrangement links TRBV6-5 to TRBJ2-3; 9 bases agree with TRBD1. Germline V gene data show CDR1 as MNHEY and CDR2 as SVGAGI. V was clipped by 0 bases and J by 6 bases; unmatched bases: 7. CDR3 length equals 16 residues.